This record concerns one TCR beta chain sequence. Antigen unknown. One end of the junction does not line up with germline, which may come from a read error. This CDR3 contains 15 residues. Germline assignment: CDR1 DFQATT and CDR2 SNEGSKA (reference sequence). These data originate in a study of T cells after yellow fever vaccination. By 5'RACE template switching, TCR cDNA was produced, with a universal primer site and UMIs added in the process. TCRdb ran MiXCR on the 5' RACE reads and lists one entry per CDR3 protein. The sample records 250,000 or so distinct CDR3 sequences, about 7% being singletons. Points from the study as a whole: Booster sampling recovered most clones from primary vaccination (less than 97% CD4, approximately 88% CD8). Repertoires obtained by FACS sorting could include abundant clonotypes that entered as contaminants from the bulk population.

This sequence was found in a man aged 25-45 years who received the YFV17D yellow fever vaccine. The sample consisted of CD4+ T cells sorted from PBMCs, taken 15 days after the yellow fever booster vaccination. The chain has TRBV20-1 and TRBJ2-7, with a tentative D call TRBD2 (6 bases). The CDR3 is CSARDPLRDFRRVSF. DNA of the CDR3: TGCAGTGCTAGAGATCCCCTCCGGGACTTCCGACGTGTAAGCTTC.